The T cell receptor beta chain described here comes from a study of T cell responses to AZD1222 COVID-19 vaccine. Using immunoSEQ multiplex PCR, the repertoire was profiled, and TCRdb retains in-frame clones only, with some absent. The sample yields about 79,000 clones, 90% to 95% seen once. V lost 1 base and J lost 2, with 8 bases in between. Per germline, CDR1 MNHEY and CDR2 SVGAGI. CDR3 length: 14 amino acids. Study findings and constraints: A rise in Spike-specific TCR breadth and depth followed two AZD1222 doses. It was only after the peak T cell response that any repertoires were sampled.

Notes on this clone: The antigen is undetermined.

Here the sequenced sample was peripheral blood, taken on day 0 of MenACWY control vaccination. The V and J genes are TRBV6-5 and TRBJ1-1; D uncertain. The TCR sequence derives from an adult in good health. DNA for the CDR3: TGTGCCAGCAGTTACTATCGCAAAAACACTGAAGCTTTCTTT. This codes for CASSYYRKNTEAFF.